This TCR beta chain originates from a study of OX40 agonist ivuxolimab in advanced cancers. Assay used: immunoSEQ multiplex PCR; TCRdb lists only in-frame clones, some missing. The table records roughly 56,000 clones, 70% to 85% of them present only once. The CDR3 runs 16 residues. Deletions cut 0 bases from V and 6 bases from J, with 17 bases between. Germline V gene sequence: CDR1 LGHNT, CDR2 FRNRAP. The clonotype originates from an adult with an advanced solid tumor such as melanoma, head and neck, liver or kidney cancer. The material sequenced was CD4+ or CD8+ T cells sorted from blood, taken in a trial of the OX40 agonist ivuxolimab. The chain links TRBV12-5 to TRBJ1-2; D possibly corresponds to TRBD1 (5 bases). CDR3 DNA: TGTGCTAGTGGTTTGGTTCCCCTTCCAGGGAAGCATGGCTACACCTTC. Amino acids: CASGLVPLPGKHGYTF.